Listed below are T cell receptor beta chains from one sample, sequenced in a study of cytomegalovirus exposure and HLA in healthy donors. Assay: immunoSEQ multiplex PCR; the TCRdb copy retains only in-frame clones and omits some. The repertoire holds fewer than 250,000 clones, with about four fifths as singletons. Sequencing was performed on PBMCs. These receptor sequences come from a man between 40 and 49 years old in good health and CMV-seropositive. The CDR3 runs from the conserved cysteine through the conserved F or W. A D gene is named only where the DNA matches it firmly. A row's size may be missing; if present it is once, few, many or a size class.

V gene	D gene	J gene	clone size	CDR3 protein	CDR3 DNA
TRBV15	-	TRBJ1-5	-	CATSRDLQPQHF	TGTGCCACCAGCAGAGATCTTCAGCCCCAGCATTTT
TRBV2	TRBD1	TRBJ2-3	-	CASSEERDSFLGDTQYF	TGTGCCAGCAGTGAGGAAAGGGACAGTTTCCTTGGAGATACGCAGTATTTT
TRBV5-4	TRBD2	TRBJ2-5	-	CASSQGLALETQYF	TGTGCCAGCAGCCAAGGACTAGCGTTGGAGACCCAGTACTTC
TRBV7-8	TRBD2	TRBJ2-1	few	CASSIRDYAGEQFF	TGTGCCAGCAGCATACGGGACTATGCTGGTGAGCAGTTCTTC
TRBV5-1	TRBD2	TRBJ2-7	-	CASSKQSGETYEQYF	TGCGCCAGCAGCAAACAAAGCGGGGAAACCTACGAGCAGTACTTC
TRBV2	TRBD2	TRBJ2-3	-	CASSPSGFEDTQYF	TGTGCCAGCAGTCCTAGCGGGTTTGAAGATACGCAGTATTTT
TRBV2	TRBD2	TRBJ2-5	-	CASARTSGQETQYF	TGTGCCAGCGCGAGGACTAGCGGACAAGAGACCCAGTACTTC
TRBV9	TRBD1	TRBJ1-1	-	CASSVAPRQGTEAFF	TGTGCCAGCAGCGTAGCCCCCAGACAGGGGACTGAAGCTTTCTTT
TRBV7-9	TRBD1	TRBJ2-3	-	CASSPPGTVVAGTQYF	TGTGCCAGCAGCCCCCCCGGGACAGTTGTGGCAGGTACGCAGTATTTT
TRBV6-6	-	TRBJ1-5	-	CASSYSQGNQPQHF	TGTGCCAGCAGTTACTCTCAGGGCAATCAGCCCCAGCATTTT
TRBV28	-	TRBJ1-1	-	CASNIQQGRAFF	TGTGCCAGCAACATTCAACAGGGTCGGGCTTTCTTT
TRBV11-3	-	TRBJ1-5	-	CASSLVLRCCPGQGQPQHF	TGTGCCAGCAGCTTAGTACTGAGATGTTGTCCGGGACAAGGGCAGCCCCAGCATTTT
TRBV13	TRBD2	TRBJ2-7	-	CASSQRLATHEQYF	TGTGCCAGCAGCCAAAGACTAGCGACACACGAGCAGTACTTC
TRBV19	-	TRBJ2-7	-	CASRGEGPGQRNEQYF	TGTGCCAGTAGAGGGGAGGGGCCGGGACAACGGAACGAGCAGTACTTC
TRBV19	TRBD1	TRBJ2-2	-	CASSPRDRGQVGELFF	TGTGCCAGTAGTCCAAGGGACAGGGGGCAAGTCGGGGAGCTGTTTTTT
TRBV7-2	TRBD1	TRBJ2-7	-	CASSSGTGVGEQYF	TGTGCCAGCAGCTCCGGGACAGGGGTGGGCGAGCAGTACTTC
TRBV10-3	-	TRBJ1-1	-	CAISEVWALNTEAFF	TGTGCCATCAGTGAGGTTTGGGCCCTGAACACTGAAGCTTTCTTT
TRBV19	-	TRBJ2-1	-	CASSITPASYNEQFF	TGTGCCAGTAGTATAACCCCAGCGAGTTACAATGAGCAGTTCTTC
TRBV19	-	TRBJ2-3	-	CASTQRGWGTDTQYF	TGTGCCAGTACCCAAAGGGGCTGGGGTACAGATACGCAGTATTTT
TRBV27	-	TRBJ2-7	-	CASSSYYEQYF	TGTGCCAGCAGCTCTTACTACGAGCAGTACTTC
TRBV2	-	TRBJ2-3	few	CASSDPGASTDTQYF	TGTGCCAGCAGTGACCCGGGAGCGAGCACAGATACGCAGTATTTT
TRBV19	-	TRBJ2-3	-	CASSPIRTENPGTQYF	TGTGCCAGTAGTCCAATCCGGACAGAAAATCCGGGTACGCAGTATTTT
TRBV9	TRBD1	TRBJ1-1	-	CASSVGMRGRGTEAFF	TGTGCCAGCAGCGTAGGCATGAGGGGGCGCGGCACTGAAGCTTTCTTT
TRBV25-1	-	TRBJ2-2	-	CASSARLNTGELFF	TGTGCCAGCAGTGCGCGACTGAACACCGGGGAGCTGTTTTTT
TRBV7-6	-	TRBJ2-3	-	CASSLGSGTSSTDTQYF	TGTGCCAGCAGCTTAGGGTCCGGGACTTCTAGCACAGATACGCAGTATTTT
TRBV7-2	-	TRBJ1-5	-	CASSLEGRATNQPQHF	TGTGCCAGCAGCTTAGAAGGCAGGGCCACTAATCAGCCCCAGCATTTT
TRBV5-4	-	TRBJ1-3	-	CASSLGRPGNTIYF	TGTGCCAGCAGCTTGGGCAGGCCTGGAAACACCATATATTTT
TRBV11-2	-	TRBJ1-3	-	CASSRRLENTIYF	TGTGCCAGCAGCCGCCGACTAGAAAACACCATATATTTT
TRBV5-6	-	TRBJ2-2	-	CASSLDWSRTGELFF	TGTGCCAGCAGCTTGGATTGGTCTAGAACCGGGGAGCTGTTTTTT
TRBV28	-	TRBJ1-2	-	CASSVWGGHYGYTF	TGTGCCAGCAGTGTTTGGGGGGGGCACTATGGCTACACCTTC